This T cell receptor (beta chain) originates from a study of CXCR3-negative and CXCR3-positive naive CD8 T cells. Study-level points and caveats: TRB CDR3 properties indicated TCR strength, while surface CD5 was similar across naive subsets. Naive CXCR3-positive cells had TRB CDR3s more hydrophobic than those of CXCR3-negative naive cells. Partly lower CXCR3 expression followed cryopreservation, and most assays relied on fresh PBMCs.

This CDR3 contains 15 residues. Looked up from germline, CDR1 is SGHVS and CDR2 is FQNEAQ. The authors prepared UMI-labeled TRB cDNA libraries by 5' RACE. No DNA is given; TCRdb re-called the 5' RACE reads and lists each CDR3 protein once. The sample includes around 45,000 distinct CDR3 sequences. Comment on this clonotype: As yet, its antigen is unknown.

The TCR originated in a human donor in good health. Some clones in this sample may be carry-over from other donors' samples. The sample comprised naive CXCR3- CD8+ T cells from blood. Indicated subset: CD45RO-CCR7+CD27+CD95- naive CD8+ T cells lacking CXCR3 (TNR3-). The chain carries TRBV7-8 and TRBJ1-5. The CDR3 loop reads CASSLDYRDDQPQHF.